This TCR beta chain derives from a study of blood T cell repertoires in COVID-19. Turning to the study itself: Spain, Italy and the United States supplied samples that represented acute and convalescent COVID-19. From T cells, B-cell-depleted T cells, or PBMCs came the material, which was cDNA or gDNA.

The table lists this clone with a few counts. This study enrolled people aged about 18 to 95 from about 26 US geographic areas. Germline V CDR1 and CDR2: MNHEY, SVGAGI. V lost 6 bases and J lost 2; bases outside the gene matches: 4. This CDR3 is 15 amino acids long. Authors' data handling: Estimation of nucleated cell counts relied on the amplification of reference gene primers. Sequencing was performed with immunoSEQ multiplex PCR; in TCRdb, only in-frame clones are kept and a portion is missing. The DNA gave D and trimming, while V, J and clone size come from that table. The data show about 210,000 clones, approximately 90% seen once.

This chain connects TRBV6-5 to TRBJ1-4, with 9 bases fitting TRBD1. The material sequenced was PBMCs or T cells enriched from blood (not recorded which). The origin of this receptor is a woman between 40 and 50 years old with acute COVID-19. Here the CDR3 reads CASRGQGLTNEKLFF. The CDR3 DNA is TGTGCCAGCAGAGGACAGGGGTTGACTAATGAAAAACTGTTTTTT.